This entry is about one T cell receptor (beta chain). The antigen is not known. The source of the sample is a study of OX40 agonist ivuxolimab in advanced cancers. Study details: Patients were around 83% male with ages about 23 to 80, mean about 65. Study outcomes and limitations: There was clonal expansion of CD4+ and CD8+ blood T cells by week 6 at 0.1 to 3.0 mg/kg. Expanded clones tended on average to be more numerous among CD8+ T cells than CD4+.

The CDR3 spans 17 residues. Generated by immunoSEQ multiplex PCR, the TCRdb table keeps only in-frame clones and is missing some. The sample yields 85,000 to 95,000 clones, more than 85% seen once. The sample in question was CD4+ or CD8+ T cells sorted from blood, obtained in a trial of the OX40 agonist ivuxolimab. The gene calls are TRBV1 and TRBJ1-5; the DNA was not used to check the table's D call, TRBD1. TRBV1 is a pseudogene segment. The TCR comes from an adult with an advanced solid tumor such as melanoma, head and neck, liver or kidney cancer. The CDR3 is CTSSRGERDTFLKPQHF. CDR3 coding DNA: TGCACCAGCAGCCGAGGCGAACGGGACACCTTTTTGAAGCCCCAGCATTTT.